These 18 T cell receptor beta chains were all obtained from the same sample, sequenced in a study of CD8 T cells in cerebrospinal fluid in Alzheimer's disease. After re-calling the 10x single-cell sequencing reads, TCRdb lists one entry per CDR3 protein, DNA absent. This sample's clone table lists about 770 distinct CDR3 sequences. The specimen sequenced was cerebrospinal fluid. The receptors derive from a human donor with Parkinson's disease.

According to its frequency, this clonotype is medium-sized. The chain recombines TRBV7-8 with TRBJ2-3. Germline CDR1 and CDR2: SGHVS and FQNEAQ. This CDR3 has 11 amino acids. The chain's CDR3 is CASSRVDTQYF.

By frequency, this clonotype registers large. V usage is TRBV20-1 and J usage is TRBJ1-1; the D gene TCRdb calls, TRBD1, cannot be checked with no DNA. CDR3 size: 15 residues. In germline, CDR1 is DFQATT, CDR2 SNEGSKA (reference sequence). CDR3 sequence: CSARDQGAWNTEAFF.

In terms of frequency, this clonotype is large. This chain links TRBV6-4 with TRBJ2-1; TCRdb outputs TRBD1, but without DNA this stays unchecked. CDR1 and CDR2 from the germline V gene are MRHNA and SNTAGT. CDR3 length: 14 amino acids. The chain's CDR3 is CASSDSVEGREQFF.

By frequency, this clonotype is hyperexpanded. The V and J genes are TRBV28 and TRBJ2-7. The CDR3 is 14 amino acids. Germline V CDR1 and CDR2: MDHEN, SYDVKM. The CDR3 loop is CASSLELGTYEQYF. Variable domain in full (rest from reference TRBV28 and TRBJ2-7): DVKVTQSSRYLVKRTGEKVFLECVQDMDHENMFWYRQDPGLGLRLIYFSYDVKMKEKGDIPEGYSVSREKKERFSLILESASTNQTSMYLCASSLELGTYEQYFGPGTRLTVT.

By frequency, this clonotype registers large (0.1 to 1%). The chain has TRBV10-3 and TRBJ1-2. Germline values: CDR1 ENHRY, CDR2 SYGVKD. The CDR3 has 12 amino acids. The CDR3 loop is CAIMDSNYGYTF.

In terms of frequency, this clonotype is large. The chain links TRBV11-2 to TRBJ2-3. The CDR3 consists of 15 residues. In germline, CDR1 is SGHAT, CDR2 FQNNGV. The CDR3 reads CASSLAGASTDTQYF.

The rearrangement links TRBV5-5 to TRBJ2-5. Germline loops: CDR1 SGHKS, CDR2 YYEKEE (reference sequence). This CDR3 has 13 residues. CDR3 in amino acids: CASSPDAGETQYF.

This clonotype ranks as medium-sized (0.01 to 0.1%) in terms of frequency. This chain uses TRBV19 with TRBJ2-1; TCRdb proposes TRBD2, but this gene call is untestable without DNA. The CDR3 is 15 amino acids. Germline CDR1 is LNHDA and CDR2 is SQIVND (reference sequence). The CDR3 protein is CASSIMAGQDNEQFF.

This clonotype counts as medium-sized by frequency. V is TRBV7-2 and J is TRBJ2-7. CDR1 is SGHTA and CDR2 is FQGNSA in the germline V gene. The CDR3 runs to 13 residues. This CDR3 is CASSLDFYYEQYF. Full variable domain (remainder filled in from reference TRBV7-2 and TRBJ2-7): GAGVSQSPSNKVTEKGKDVELRCDPISGHTALYWYRQSLGQGLEFLIYFQGNSAPDKSGLPSDRFSAERTGGSVSTLTIQRTQQEDSAVYLCASSLDFYYEQYFGPGTRLTVT.

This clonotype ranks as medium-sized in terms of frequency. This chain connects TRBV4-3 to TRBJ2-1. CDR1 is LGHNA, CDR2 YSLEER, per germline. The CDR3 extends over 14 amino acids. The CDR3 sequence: CASSQDGLRNEQFF.

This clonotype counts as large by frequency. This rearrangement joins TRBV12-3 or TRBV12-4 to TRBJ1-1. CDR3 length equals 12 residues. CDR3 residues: CASSRPYTEAFF.

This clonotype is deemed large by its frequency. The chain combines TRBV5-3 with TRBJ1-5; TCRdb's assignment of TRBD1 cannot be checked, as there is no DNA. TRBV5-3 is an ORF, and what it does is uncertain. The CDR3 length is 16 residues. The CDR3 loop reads CARSPGGAPIFGPQHF.

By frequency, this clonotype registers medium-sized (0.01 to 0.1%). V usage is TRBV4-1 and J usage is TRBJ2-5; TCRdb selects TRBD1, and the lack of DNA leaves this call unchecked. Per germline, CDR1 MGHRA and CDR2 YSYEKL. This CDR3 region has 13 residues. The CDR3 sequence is CASSPPGRETQYF.

Here the CDR3 reads CSARGGGNSYEQYF. The chain has TRBV20-1 and TRBJ2-7; the TCRdb D gene call, TRBD1, has no DNA to confirm it. The length of the CDR3 is 14 residues. Germline V CDR1 and CDR2: DFQATT, SNEGSKA (reference sequence).

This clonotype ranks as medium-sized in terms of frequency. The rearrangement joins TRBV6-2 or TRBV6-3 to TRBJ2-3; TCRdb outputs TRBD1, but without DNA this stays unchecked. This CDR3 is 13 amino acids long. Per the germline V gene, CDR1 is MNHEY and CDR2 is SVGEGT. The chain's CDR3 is CASSRQGTDTQYF.

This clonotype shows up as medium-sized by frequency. The CDR3 spells CASSVVGQSYEQYF. The V gene is TRBV9, the J gene TRBJ2-7; the D call from TCRdb, TRBD1, cannot be confirmed without DNA. Germline loops: CDR1 SGDLS, CDR2 YYNGEE. The CDR3 spans 14 residues.

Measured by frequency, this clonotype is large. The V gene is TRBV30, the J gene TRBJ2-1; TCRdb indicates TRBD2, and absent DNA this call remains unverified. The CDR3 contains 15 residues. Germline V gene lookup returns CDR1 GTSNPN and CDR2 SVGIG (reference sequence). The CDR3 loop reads CAWSGSSGIYNEQFF.

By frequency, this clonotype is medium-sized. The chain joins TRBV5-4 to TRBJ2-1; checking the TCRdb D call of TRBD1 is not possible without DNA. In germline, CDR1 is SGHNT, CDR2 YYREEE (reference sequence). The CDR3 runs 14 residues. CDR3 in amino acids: CAGIRDGSYNEQFF.